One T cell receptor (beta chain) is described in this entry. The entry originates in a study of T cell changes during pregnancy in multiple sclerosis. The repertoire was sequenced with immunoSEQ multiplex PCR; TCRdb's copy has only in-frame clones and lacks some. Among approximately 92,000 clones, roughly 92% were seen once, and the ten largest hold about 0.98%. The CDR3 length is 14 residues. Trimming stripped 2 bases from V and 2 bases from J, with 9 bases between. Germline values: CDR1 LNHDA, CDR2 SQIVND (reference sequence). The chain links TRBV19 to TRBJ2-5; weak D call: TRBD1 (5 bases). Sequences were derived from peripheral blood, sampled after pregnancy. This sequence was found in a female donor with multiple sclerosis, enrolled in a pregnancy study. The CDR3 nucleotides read TGTGCCAGTAGTATAATAGGGGATCAAGAGACCCAGTACTTC. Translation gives CASSIIGDQETQYF.